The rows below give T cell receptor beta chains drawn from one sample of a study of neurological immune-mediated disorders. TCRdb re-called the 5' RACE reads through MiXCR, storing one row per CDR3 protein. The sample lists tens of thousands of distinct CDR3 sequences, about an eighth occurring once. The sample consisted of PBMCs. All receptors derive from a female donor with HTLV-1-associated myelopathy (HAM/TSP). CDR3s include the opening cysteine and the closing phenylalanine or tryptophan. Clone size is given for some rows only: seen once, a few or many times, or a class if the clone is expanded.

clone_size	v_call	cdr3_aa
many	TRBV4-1	CASSQVASGEDYEQYF
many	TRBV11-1	CASSASGTKYGYTF
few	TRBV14	CASSQGRDKAKNIQYF
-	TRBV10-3	CAISSLYRESYEQYF
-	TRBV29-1	CSDIDRGQQYF
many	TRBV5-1	CASSLEAGGKLFF
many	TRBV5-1	CASSRRDVTGELFF
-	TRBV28	CASSLPGTAQETQYF
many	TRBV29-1	CSVGPPSGSAETQYF
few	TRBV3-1	CASSPSSGEGEQYF
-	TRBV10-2	CASSGTGRGTGANVLTF
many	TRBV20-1	CSARPSGSANTEAFF
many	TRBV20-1	CSAIYYRGDEQYF
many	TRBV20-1	CSAAEGYGYTF
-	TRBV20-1	CSATYTGVEGGELFF
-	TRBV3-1	CASSQGADNTEAFF
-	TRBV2	CASSIRGETQYF
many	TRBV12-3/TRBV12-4	CASSLKGYRDNSPLHF